The 24 T cell receptor beta chains given below trace back to one sample, sequenced in a study of a mutant IDH1 vaccine in newly diagnosed glioma. Time point in this sample: week 35, safety follow-up. Topical imiquimod accompanied each vaccine dose, which consisted of 300 ug of mutant IDH1 20-mer peptide. No antigens are known for them. Data came from immunoSEQ multiplex PCR; TCRdb stores just in-frame clones and leaves some out. The profile shows 35,000 to 45,000 clones, around 83% of them singletons. This specimen consisted of PBMCs, obtained from a glioma patient whose treatment included an IDH1 peptide vaccine. The receptor source for this set is a woman aged 45 to 65 with glioma.

This clone was recorded only once. The gene calls are TRBV7-2 and TRBJ2-7, with D perhaps given as TRBD1 or TRBD2 (5 bases each). The CDR3 extends over 13 amino acids. Between the trimmed V and J ends, which lost 4 bases and 4 bases, there was a span of 11 bases. Germline-derived CDR1 and CDR2 are SGHTA and FQGNSA. DNA of the CDR3: TGTGCCAGCAGCTACGGGACGGCTTACGAGCAGTACTTC. It encodes CASSYGTAYEQYF.

The chain combines TRBV7-9 with TRBJ1-5; 7 bases align to TRBD1. The CDR3 has 14 residues. Trimming at V came to 4 bases and at J to 6 bases, leaving 6 bases not matched to a gene. From germline, CDR1 is SEHNR and CDR2 FQNEAQ (reference sequence). DNA for the CDR3: TGTGCCAGCAGCTCACAGGGGAACGGTCAGCCCCAGCATTTT. Translation gives CASSSQGNGQPQHF.

The genes are TRBV9 and TRBJ1-2; D not certain. V was pared by 4 bases and J by 8 bases, with 12 bases between. CDR1 is SGDLS and CDR2 is YYNGEE in the germline V gene. The CDR3 extends over 12 amino acids. The CDR3 coding sequence is TGTGCCAGCAGCACACGGGCGAGCGGCTACACCTTC. Encoded protein: CASSTRASGYTF.

This clone occurred once. The gene calls are TRBV7-2 and TRBJ2-7; 8 bases line up with TRBD2. Unmatched junction bases numbered 11, after V lost 5 bases and J lost 5 bases. This CDR3 has 15 residues. Germline V gene lookup returns CDR1 SGHTA and CDR2 FQGNSA. The CDR3 region is CASSTRGASRDEQYF. As DNA, the CDR3 is TGTGCCAGCAGCACGCGGGGGGCCAGCCGAGACGAGCAGTACTTC.

V usage is TRBV14 and J usage is TRBJ1-1; D is unclear. The CDR3 is 13 amino acids. The ends were cut back, 6 bases at V and 8 bases at J, with 16 bases in the middle. CDR1 is SGHDN and CDR2 is FVKESK in the germline V gene. Written as DNA, the CDR3 is TGTGCCAGCAGGACCGGCACAGCCCAAGAAGCTTTCTTT. Translated, it gives CASRTGTAQEAFF.

The gene calls are TRBV10-3 and TRBJ1-1; weak D call: TRBD1 (6 bases). The V gene lost 7 bases and the J gene lost 4 bases, with 13 bases spanning the gap. Germline CDR1 reads ENHRY; CDR2 reads SYGVKD. CDR3 length: 13 amino acids. For the CDR3, the DNA is TGTGCCATCAATAGGGGGGATGGCACTGAAGCTTTCTTT. Amino acids: CAINRGDGTEAFF.

This clone was seen more than once but under ten times. The chain recombines TRBV29-1 with TRBJ2-1; no definite D call. The CDR3 spans 11 residues. V was cut by 5 bases and J by 8 bases, with 10 bases left in between. Germline loops: CDR1 SQVTM, CDR2 ANQGSEA. The CDR3: CSVTGGHEQFF. CDR3 nucleotides: TGCAGCGTTACGGGTGGACATGAGCAGTTCTTC.

The chain links TRBV9 to TRBJ2-1; 7 bases are shared with TRBD1. Germline lookup yields CDR1 SGDLS and CDR2 YYNGEE. Trimming at V came to 0 bases and at J to 7 bases, leaving 13 bases not matched to a gene. CDR3 length: 17 amino acids. The CDR3 region has the DNA TGTGCCAGCAGCGTAGGCCCAACAGGGGCACCTCCTAATGAGCAGTTCTTC. Translation gives CASSVGPTGAPPNEQFF.

A single count supports this clone. This chain connects TRBV5-1 to TRBJ2-6; 7 bases fit TRBD1. V lost 0 bases to trimming and J lost 2 bases; unmatched junction nucleotides: 5. In germline, CDR1 is SGHRS, CDR2 YFSETQ. The CDR3 extends over 17 amino acids. This CDR3 reads CASSLGWQGAGANVLTF. In DNA, the CDR3 is TGCGCCAGCAGCTTGGGATGGCAGGGGGCTGGGGCCAACGTCCTGACTTTC.

This clone was counted between two and nine times. The chain uses TRBV5-6 and TRBJ1-5; no clear D. From germline, CDR1 is SGHDT and CDR2 YYEEEE. The CDR3 covers 15 residues. V was clipped by 2 bases and J by 4 bases, with 13 bases between them. CDR3: CASSLMSSQNQPQHF. The CDR3 nucleotides read TGTGCCAGCAGCTTAATGTCGTCACAGAATCAGCCCCAGCATTTT.

The chain links TRBV27 to TRBJ1-2; D might be TRBD1 (6 bases). The CDR3 contains 15 residues. Germline values: CDR1 MNHEY, CDR2 SMNVEV (reference sequence). Between the trimmed V and J ends, which lost 7 bases and 4 bases, there was a span of 19 bases. For the CDR3, the DNA is TGTGCCAGCACATTCCTGCGACAGGTGGGCTATGGCTACACCTTC. It specifies CASTFLRQVGYGYTF.

This clone has only a few counts. The rearrangement links TRBV25-1 to TRBJ1-1; TRBD1 matches at 8 bases. The CDR3 has 14 residues. V lost 3 bases, J lost 7 bases, and 7 bases stayed unmatched. Germline CDR1 and CDR2: MGHDK and SYGVNS. The CDR3 DNA reads TGTGCCAGCAGTGATTCCCAGGGGGCGGGTGAAGCTTTCTTT. It specifies CASSDSQGAGEAFF.

The chain couples TRBV30 to TRBJ2-5; D is unresolved. Trimming pared 5 bases from V and 0 bases from J, leaving 7 bases between. The CDR3 is 12 residues long. In germline, CDR1 is GTSNPN, CDR2 SVGIG (reference sequence). The CDR3 nucleotides read TGTGCCTGGCACGGTAACCAAGAGACCCAGTACTTC. Protein: CAWHGNQETQYF.

The chain combines TRBV6-6 with TRBJ1-5; D is uncertain. The V and J ends lost 7 bases and 5 bases respectively, with 15 bases between them. Per the germline V gene, CDR1 is MNHNY and CDR2 is SVGAGI (reference sequence). The CDR3 contains 14 residues. CDR3 sequence: CASILRPADQPQHF. CDR3 sequence (DNA): TGTGCCAGCATCCTCCGACCCGCCGATCAGCCCCAGCATTTT.

This clone appeared a few times. V usage is TRBV7-8 and J usage is TRBJ1-1; D ambiguous. The CDR3 covers 13 residues. V lost 1 base to trimming and J lost 7 bases, with 10 bases between them. CDR1 and CDR2 from the germline V gene are SGHVS and FQNEAQ. The CDR3 loop is CASSLGKGYEAFF. The CDR3 DNA reads as TGTGCCAGCAGCTTAGGAAAAGGTTATGAAGCTTTCTTT.

This clone was counted a few times. CDR3 nucleotides: TGTGCCAGCAGTGCCCGAAGGGCCTACGAGCAGTACTTC. Protein: CASSARRAYEQYF. The chain couples TRBV2 to TRBJ2-7; D is ambiguous. The CDR3 is made up of 13 amino acids. Germline-derived CDR1 and CDR2 are SNHLY and FYNNEI. V was pared by 4 bases and J by 2 bases, with 9 bases between.

This chain joins TRBV5-1 and TRBJ2-1, with D possibly TRBD2 on 6 matching bases. The length of the CDR3 is 18 residues. With 0 bases removed from V and 5 bases from J, the gap between germline ends came to 21 bases. CDR1 and CDR2 from the germline V gene are SGHRS and YFSETQ. CDR3: CASSLARGKRGGHNEQFF. The CDR3 coding sequence is TGCGCCAGCAGCTTGGCCCGGGGCAAGAGGGGAGGCCACAATGAGCAGTTCTTC.

The V gene is TRBV5-4, the J gene TRBJ2-7, with D possibly matching TRBD2 (6 bases). CDR1 is SGHNT and CDR2 is YYREEE in the germline V gene (reference sequence). The CDR3 totals 16 residues. The V end was cut by 3 bases, the J end by 2 bases, with 18 bases between. This chain's CDR3 is CASSSDWAGRPYEQYF. The CDR3 nucleotides are TGTGCCAGCAGCTCGGATTGGGCGGGGAGACCCTACGAGCAGTACTTC.

The genes are TRBV2 and TRBJ2-1; 14 nucleotides agree with TRBD2. Trimming took 6 bases from V and 8 from J; bases not matched to a gene: 3. The CDR3 has 14 residues. Germline loops: CDR1 SNHLY, CDR2 FYNNEI. The CDR3 bases are TGTGCCAGCAGCCGACTAGCGGGGGGGTATGAGCAGTTCTTC. Translated, it gives CASSRLAGGYEQFF.

In its sample, this clone was seen a few times. The J gene is TRBJ1-1, the V gene TRBV7-3, with D possibly matching TRBD1 (5 bases). Germline loops: CDR1 SGHTA, CDR2 FQGTGA. V gave up 2 bases and J gave up 1 base, with 5 bases separating them. There are 13 residues in the CDR3. The CDR3 DNA sequence: TGTGCCAGCAGCTTACAGGGGAACACTGAAGCTTTCTTT. Translated: CASSLQGNTEAFF.

V usage is TRBV19 and J usage is TRBJ2-2; 7 bases fit TRBD1. The ends lost 9 bases at V and 7 bases at J; junction bases unmatched: 11. This CDR3 spans 14 amino acids. CDR1 is LNHDA, CDR2 SQIVND, per germline (reference sequence). The CDR3 reads CASGEQGYDGELFF. CDR3 in DNA: TGTGCCAGCGGGGAACAGGGGTATGACGGGGAGCTGTTTTTT.

The rearrangement uses TRBV9 and TRBJ1-1; D is unclear. Trimming left V 3 bases short and J 1 base short, with 4 bases between. The CDR3 spans 12 residues. The germline V gene has CDR1 SGDLS and CDR2 YYNGEE. CDR3: CASSAKNTEAFF. For the CDR3, the DNA is TGTGCCAGCAGCGCCAAGAACACTGAAGCTTTCTTT. The full variable domain, with the rest looked up from reference TRBV9 and TRBJ1-1, is DSGVTQTPKHLITATGQRVTLRCSPRSGDLSVYWYQQSLDQGLQFLIQYYNGEERAKGNILERFSAQQFPDLHSELNLSSLELGDSALYFCASSAKNTEAFFGQGTRLTVV.

The chain couples TRBV19 to TRBJ2-7; the D gene is possibly TRBD1 (6 bases). Germline V CDR1 and CDR2: LNHDA, SQIVND (reference sequence). Trimming removed 7 bases from V and 2 bases from J, with 12 bases in between. The length of the CDR3 is 13 residues. CDR3 bases: TGTGCCAGTAAAAGGACAGAGACCTACGAGCAGTACTTC. Protein sequence: CASKRTETYEQYF.

This sequence joins TRBV5-1 and TRBJ2-6, with D perhaps TRBD1 (5 bases). The V gene's germline CDR1 is SGHRS and CDR2 YFSETQ. The CDR3 sequence is 16 residues long. Trimming stripped 4 bases from V and 1 base from J, with 12 bases between. CDR3 residues: CASSPIAGSGANVLTF. DNA of the CDR3: TGCGCCAGCAGCCCCATTGCAGGGTCTGGGGCCAACGTCCTGACTTTC.